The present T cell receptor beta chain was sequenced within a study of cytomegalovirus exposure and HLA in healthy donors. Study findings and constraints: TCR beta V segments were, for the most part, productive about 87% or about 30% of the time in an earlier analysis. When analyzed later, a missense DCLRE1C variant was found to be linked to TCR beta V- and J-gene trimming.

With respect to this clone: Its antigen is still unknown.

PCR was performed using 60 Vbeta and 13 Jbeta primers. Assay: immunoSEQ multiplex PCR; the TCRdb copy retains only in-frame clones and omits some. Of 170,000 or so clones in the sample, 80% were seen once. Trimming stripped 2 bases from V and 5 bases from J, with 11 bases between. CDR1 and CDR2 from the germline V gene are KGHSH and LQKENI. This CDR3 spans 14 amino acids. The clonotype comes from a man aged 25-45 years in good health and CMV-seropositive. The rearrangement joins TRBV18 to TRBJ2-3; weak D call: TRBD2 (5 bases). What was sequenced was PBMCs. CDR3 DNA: TGTGCCAGCTCACCAGCAAGGGCGGGAGATACGCAGTATTTT. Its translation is CASSPARAGDTQYF.